Each of the 12 T cell receptor beta chains below was sequenced from the same sample in a study of circulating and synovial CD4+ cells in juvenile arthritis. Repertoires were generated with immunoSEQ multiplex PCR, while TCRdb's copy carries only in-frame clones and drops some. The sample carries tens of thousands of clones, approximately 96% recorded once. The sequencing input was CD4+ T cells from blood. The origin of the receptors is a human donor with juvenile idiopathic arthritis.

V gene TRBV25-1 combines with J gene TRBJ1-1; no firm D call. Trimming stripped 4 bases from V and 1 base from J, with 13 bases between. Per the germline V gene, CDR1 is MGHDK and CDR2 is SYGVNS. This CDR3 spans 15 amino acids. This CDR3 reads CASSAQPQKNTEAFF. In DNA, the CDR3 is TGTGCCAGCAGTGCCCAACCCCAGAAGAACACTGAAGCTTTCTTT.

CDR3 sequence: CASTRYSNQPQHF. For the CDR3, the DNA is TGTGCCAGTACACGATATAGCAATCAGCCCCAGCATTTT. The chain employs TRBV21-1 and TRBJ1-5; the D call of TRBD1 is as the table states it, not checked on the DNA. TRBV21-1 represents a pseudogene. This CDR3 is built from 13 residues.

This clone was recorded only once. The rearrangement uses TRBV19 and TRBJ1-4; D is uncertain. Trimming left V 4 bases short and J 6 bases short, with 9 bases between. The CDR3 is 13 residues long. Germline V lookup: CDR1 LNHDA, CDR2 SQIVND (reference sequence). This chain's CDR3 is CASSKEAYEKLFF. In DNA, the CDR3 is TGTGCCAGTAGTAAGGAAGCGTATGAAAAACTGTTTTTT.

The chain links TRBV9 to TRBJ2-3; maybe TRBD1 (5 bases). Trimming removed 0 bases from V and 0 bases from J, with 8 bases in between. The CDR3 sequence is 15 residues long. Germline V gives CDR1 SGDLS, CDR2 YYNGEE. CDR3 nucleotides: TGTGCCAGCAGCGTAGCCGGACATAGCACAGATACGCAGTATTTT. The encoded protein is CASSVAGHSTDTQYF.

The CDR3 reads CASSLNRPLSYNSPLHF. In DNA, the CDR3 is TGTGCCAGCAGCCTTAACAGGCCCCTCTCCTATAATTCACCCCTCCACTTT. The chain has TRBV5-5 and TRBJ1-6; the D gene is possibly TRBD1 (5 bases). Germline lookup yields CDR1 SGHKS and CDR2 YYEKEE (reference sequence). The CDR3 is made up of 17 amino acids. Trimming removed 4 bases at V and 0 bases at J, with 14 bases between.

This chain connects TRBV19 to TRBJ2-5, with 9 bases matching TRBD2. Germline V gene lookup returns CDR1 LNHDA and CDR2 SQIVND (reference sequence). The junction had 6 bases not matched to a gene; V was cut back by 0 bases and J by 1 base. The CDR3 loop spans 17 amino acids. This chain's CDR3 is CASSIDLGLATQETQYF. CDR3 nucleotide sequence: TGTGCCAGTAGTATAGATCTAGGACTAGCGACCCAAGAGACCCAGTACTTC.

The chain joins TRBV7-6 to TRBJ2-1, with D possibly TRBD2 on 7 matching bases. CDR1 is SGHVS, CDR2 FNYEAQ, per germline. The CDR3 runs 16 residues. The V end lost 4 bases, the J end lost 7 bases, and 20 bases lay between the germline ends. CDR3 sequence: CASSSGVRGPGNEQFF. CDR3 nucleotide sequence: TGTGCCAGCAGCTCAGGGGTGCGGGGGCCTGGTAATGAGCAGTTCTTC. Full variable domain (rest looked up from reference TRBV7-6 and TRBJ2-1): GAGVSQSPRYKVTKRGQDVALRCDPISGHVSLYWYRQALGQGPEFLTYFNYEAQQDKSGLPNDRFSAERPEGSISTLTIQRTEQRDSAMYRCASSSGVRGPGNEQFFGPGTRLTVL.

The chain links TRBV25-1 to TRBJ1-5, with D perhaps matching TRBD1 (5 bases). The germline gives CDR1 MGHDK, CDR2 SYGVNS. Trimming cost V 8 bases and J 1 base, with 18 bases left between them. This CDR3 is 16 amino acids long. The CDR3 DNA reads TGTGCCAGCGGGGGGACCGGGTGGGGGAGCAATCAGCCCCAGCATTTT. Protein sequence: CASGGTGWGSNQPQHF.

The chain employs TRBV6-1 and TRBJ2-1; the D gene is possibly TRBD2 (6 bases). Trimming cost V 2 bases and J 7 bases, with 21 bases left between them. The CDR3 has 17 residues. Per germline, CDR1 MNHNS and CDR2 SASEGT. CDR3 in amino acids: CASSEQPPGVRINEQFF. The CDR3 DNA is TGTGCCAGCAGTGAACAACCACCGGGAGTCCGGATTAATGAGCAGTTCTTC.

This rearrangement joins TRBV15 to TRBJ2-5; D unresolved. Germline V gene lookup returns CDR1 LNHNV and CDR2 YYDKDF (reference sequence). The CDR3 is 12 amino acids. V lost 0 bases to trimming and J lost 8 bases, with 7 bases between them. The DNA for the CDR3 is TGTGCCACCAGCAGAGATCCGACAACCCAGTACTTC. This sequence encodes CATSRDPTTQYF.

The chain has TRBV7-5 and TRBJ1-6. TRBV7-5 is a pseudogene segment. The CDR3 runs to 18 residues. For the CDR3, the DNA is TGTGCCAGAAGCTTAGCAACGAGGGGGGGCTCCTATAATTCACCCCTCCACTTT. Its protein product is CARSLATRGGSYNSPLHF.

V and J are TRBV7-8 and TRBJ1-4; unclear D gene. Trimming left V 5 bases short and J 5 bases short, with 12 bases between. The CDR3 runs to 14 residues. Germline CDR1 SGHVS, CDR2 FQNEAQ. As DNA, the CDR3 is TGTGCCAGCAGCCCCGCGGGTGAAAATGAAAAACTGTTTTTT. This encodes CASSPAGENEKLFF.